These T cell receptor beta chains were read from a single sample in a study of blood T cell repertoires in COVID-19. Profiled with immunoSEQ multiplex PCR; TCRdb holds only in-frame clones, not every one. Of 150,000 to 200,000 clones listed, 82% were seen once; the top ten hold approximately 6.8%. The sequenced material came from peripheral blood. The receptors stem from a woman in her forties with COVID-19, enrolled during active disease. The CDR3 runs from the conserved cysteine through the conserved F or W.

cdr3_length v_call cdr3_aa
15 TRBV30 CAWSPGQGVTGELFF
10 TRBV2 CASRAREIYF
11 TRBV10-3 CAMGHTGELFF
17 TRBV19 CASSSVFSGQQEETQYF
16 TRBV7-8 CASSVGGTANTGELFF
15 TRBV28 CASRERDRGSREQYF
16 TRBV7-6 CASSPARTSGSNEQFF
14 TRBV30 CAWSVGVSPYEQYF
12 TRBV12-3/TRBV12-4 CASSRLSTEAFF
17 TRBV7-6 CASSLQITGETQGEQYF
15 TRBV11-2 CASSFQRGTYNEQFF
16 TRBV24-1 CATSDPRGQGRDTQYF
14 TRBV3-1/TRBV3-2 CASSQEPLYNEQFF
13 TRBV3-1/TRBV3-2 CASSSPRGEKLFF
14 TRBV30 CAWGAIAGAYEQYF
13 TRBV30 CASQGRRNTEAFF
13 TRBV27 CASSGGRRYEQFF
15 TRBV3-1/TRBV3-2 CASINKGLAGETQYF
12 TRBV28 CASSPGLWKLFF
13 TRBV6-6 CASSFSEDTEAFF
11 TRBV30 CARTVNTEAFF
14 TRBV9 CASSIWGDTDTQYF
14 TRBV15 CATSGGLAYNEQFF
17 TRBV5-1 CASSLASTSGGSYEQYF